Detailed here is one T cell receptor (beta chain). Its antigen is unidentified. This entry belongs to a study of T cell repertoires in cytomegalovirus infection. The study's findings and limits: CMV-specific HLA-C-restricted TCR beta clonotypes dominated the ex vivo response. People with CMV and the relevant HLA were identified by cumulative public TCR beta family frequency.

The CDR3 totals 14 residues. V was cut by 4 bases and J by 2 bases, with 13 bases left in between. The germline V gene encodes CDR1 SGHDT and CDR2 YYEEEE. TCRdb reprocessed the reads via MiXCR and lists one record per CDR3 protein. The sample includes 51,000 or so distinct CDR3 sequences, around 20% of them seen just once. The sample was CD8+ T cells from cultured PBMCs, taken from culture after CMV antigen stimulation. The V call is TRBV5-6, the J call TRBJ2-7, with D perhaps matching TRBD1 or TRBD2 (5 bases each). This clonotype originated in a human donor in good health (CMV status not recorded). Some clones in this sample may be carry-over from other donors' samples. The CDR3 DNA sequence: TGTGCCAGCAGCCCGGGACCGGACCCCTACGAGCAGTACTTC. Translation gives CASSPGPDPYEQYF.